This T cell receptor beta chain was documented in a study of cytomegalovirus exposure and HLA in healthy donors. Across the study: Most donors, about 77% of a few hundred genotyped, fell in the Caucasian-associated ancestry cluster.

Trimming cost V 5 bases and J 0 bases, with 8 bases left between them. The length of the CDR3 is 15 residues. Germline-derived CDR1 and CDR2 are MNHEY and SMNVEV (reference sequence). About this clone itself: As yet, its antigen is unknown. This sample also contains other DNA sequences that code for the same CDR3.

Use of 60 Vbeta and 13 Jbeta primers characterized the PCR. Measured with immunoSEQ multiplex PCR; TCRdb has only the in-frame clones, and not every one. The sample consists of about 130,000 clones, over 65% of them appearing once. Study conclusions and caveats: There were some public TCRs occurring in many donors, but most TCR sequences were rare. Reportedly, TCR beta sequences accurately predicted HLA-A and HLA-B alleles in most subjects.

The specimen was PBMCs. The chain carries TRBV27 and TRBJ2-6; possibly TRBD1 for D (6 bases). This sequence was found in a middle-aged man in good health and CMV-seronegative. The CDR3 DNA reads TGTGCCAGCAGTCTCAGGGGCTCTGGGGCCAACGTCCTGACTTTC. Its translation: CASSLRGSGANVLTF.